These T cell receptor beta chains were read from a single sample in a study of T cells after somatic rescue of genetic block. Clones were sequenced by immunoSEQ multiplex PCR, and TCRdb holds only the in-frame ones, with some missing. This sample has roughly 110,000 clones; 75% to 95% occur once, and the top ten carry roughly 1.5%. The sample consisted of peripheral blood mononuclear cells (PBMCs). These receptors were collected from a woman aged 18-29 years. The CDR3 runs from the conserved cysteine through the conserved F or W. A D gene is named only where the DNA matches it firmly. The size of a clone is reported for some rows only, either as once, few or many, or as a class for expanded clones.

abundance	d_gene	j_gene	v_gene	CDR3nt	CDR3aa
NA	NA	TRBJ2-1	TRBV4-1	TGCGCCAGCTCTGGGTTCAATGAGCAGTTCTTC	CASSGFNEQFF
NA	NA	TRBJ2-7	TRBV18	TGTGCCAGCTCACCACTCCCGCGGGCCGTGGAGCAGTACTTC	CASSPLPRAVEQYF
NA	NA	TRBJ1-3	TRBV19	TGTGCCAGTAGCGGAGATGCTGGAAACACCATATATTTT	CASSGDAGNTIYF
NA	NA	TRBJ2-1	TRBV5-1	TGCGCCAGCAGCTTTGGGTTCCAGTACAATGAGCAGTTCTTC	CASSFGFQYNEQFF
NA	NA	TRBJ1-1	TRBV4-2	TGTGCCAGCAGCCAAGATCGGCTACTGCAGGGTTTAGGTAACACTGAAGCTTTCTTT	CASSQDRLLQGLGNTEAFF
NA	NA	TRBJ2-7	TRBV25-1	TGTGCCAGCAGTGAATATTTAGGACAGTGGTACGAGCAGTACTTC	CASSEYLGQWYEQYF
NA	TRBD1	TRBJ1-2	TRBV16	TGTGCCAGCAGCAGTTTCACCTCCGGGACAGATGCTCCTGGCTACACCTTC	CASSSFTSGTDAPGYTF
NA	TRBD1	TRBJ2-5	TRBV7-2	TGTGCCAGCAGCTTCTCCGGGACAGGGCAAGAGACCCAGTACTTC	CASSFSGTGQETQYF
NA	NA	TRBJ1-1	TRBV5-8	TGTGCCAGCAGCCCCTTGATGCAAGGTGTCCTGAATCCAGAAGCTTTCTTT	CASSPLMQGVLNPEAFF
NA	TRBD2	TRBJ2-5	TRBV9	TGTGCCAGCAGCGCTAGCGGGCGCGGGGAGACCCAGTACTTC	CASSASGRGETQYF
NA	NA	TRBJ1-1	TRBV28	TGTGCCAGCAGTTTAGCGTACCTGGGAACTGAAGCTTTCTTT	CASSLAYLGTEAFF
NA	TRBD2	TRBJ2-2	TRBV25-1	TGTGCCAGCAGTATAGCGGGGAACACCGGGGAGCTGTTTTTT	CASSIAGNTGELFF
NA	TRBD1	TRBJ2-4	TRBV6-5	TGTGCCAGCAGTCCTGGGACAGGGGGGAACATTCAGTACTTC	CASSPGTGGNIQYF
once	NA	TRBJ1-1	TRBV9	TGTGCCAGCAGCGTAGGGATGAACACTGAAGCTTTCTTT	CASSVGMNTEAFF
NA	NA	TRBJ1-5	TRBV21-1	TGTGCCAGCAGCAAAGACGAGACAGGGGAATCGAGCAATCAGCCCCAGCATTTT	CASSKDETGESSNQPQHF
few	NA	TRBJ1-3	TRBV30	TGTGCCTGGAGTGTCTGGGACTCTGGAAACACCATATATTTT	CAWSVWDSGNTIYF
NA	NA	TRBJ2-3	TRBV6-4	TGTGCCAGCAGACGGACTGGGGAATACACAGATACGCAGTATTTT	CASRRTGEYTDTQYF
NA	TRBD1	TRBJ2-7	TRBV4-2	TGTGCCAGCAGCCTCGGACAGGGGGCCTCCTACGAGCAGTACTTC	CASSLGQGASYEQYF
NA	NA	TRBJ1-2	TRBV7-2	TGTGCCAGCAGCCAGTCGACGGGCAACTATGGCTACACCTTC	CASSQSTGNYGYTF
NA	TRBD1	TRBJ1-2	TRBV10-3	TGTGCCATCAGTGAGTGGGACAGGGCGAATGGCTACACCTTC	CAISEWDRANGYTF
NA	NA	TRBJ1-1	TRBV11-3	TGTGCCAGCAGCTTAGATCTGGGGGAGGGAGCTTTCTTT	CASSLDLGEGAFF
once	TRBD2	TRBJ2-1	TRBV5-1	TGCGCCAGCAGCTTGGTCCCTAGCGGCGCCCTACACAATGAGCAGTTCTTC	CASSLVPSGALHNEQFF
NA	TRBD1	TRBJ2-7	TRBV7-6	TGTGCCAGCAGCTTAGGGGGACAGGGTTTGGACGAGCAGTACTTC	CASSLGGQGLDEQYF
NA	NA	TRBJ1-1	TRBV4-2	TGTGCCAGCAGCCACCTTACAGGCAAGAACACTGAAGCTTTCTTT	CASSHLTGKNTEAFF
NA	TRBD2	TRBJ2-5	TRBV6-5	TGTGCCAGCAGTTCCGGGACTAGCGGGGCAGAGACCCAGTACTTC	CASSSGTSGAETQYF
NA	NA	TRBJ1-1	TRBV2	TGTGCCAGCAGTGATCAGAACACTGAAGCTTTCTTT	CASSDQNTEAFF
NA	NA	TRBJ2-3	TRBV5-4	TGTGCCAGCAGCTTGGCGGCAGATACGCAGTATTTT	CASSLAADTQYF
once	TRBD1	TRBJ1-6	TRBV5-1	TGCGCCAGCAGCACCCGACAGGGCGGTAATTCACCCCTCCACTTT	CASSTRQGGNSPLHF
NA	TRBD2	TRBJ2-1	TRBV10-3	TGTGCCATCAAGGAGCGGGGCCACAATGAGCAGTTCTTC	CAIKERGHNEQFF
NA	NA	TRBJ1-1	TRBV2	TGTGCCAGCAGGCCTCCCGGGAGCACTGAAGCTTTCTTT	CASRPPGSTEAFF
NA	TRBD1	TRBJ1-5	TRBV5-1	TGCGCCAGCAGCCCGGGACAGGGGATAGATCAGCCCCAGCATTTT	CASSPGQGIDQPQHF
NA	TRBD1	TRBJ2-2	TRBV30	TGTGCCTGGAGTCCTTCCCGGACAGGGAACACCGGGGAGCTGTTTTTT	CAWSPSRTGNTGELFF
NA	NA	TRBJ1-6	TRBV5-6	TGTGCCAGCAGCTCGAGTTCACCCCTCCACTTT	CASSSSSPLHF
NA	TRBD1	TRBJ1-4	TRBV18	TGTGCCAGCTCACAGCGGACAGGCCAAGGGGGAATAGTAAAACTGTTTTTT	CASSQRTGQGGIVKLFF
NA	NA	TRBJ1-1	TRBV11-3	TGTGCCAGCAGTCGCGGGGGAACTGAAGCTTTCTTT	CASSRGGTEAFF
NA	NA	TRBJ2-2	TRBV28	TGTGCCAGCAGCCCGCGGACGGACACCGGGGAGCTGTTTTTT	CASSPRTDTGELFF
NA	NA	TRBJ2-5	TRBV20-1	TGCAGTGCTAGAAAGAGAGAGACCCAGTACTTC	CSARKRETQYF
NA	NA	TRBJ1-1	TRBV2	TGTGCCAGCAGTGAACAAAGGTGGTCAGGGAGTACTGAAGCTTTCTTT	CASSEQRWSGSTEAFF
NA	NA	TRBJ1-2	TRBV15	TGTGCCACCAGCAGAGCCCGGAATTATGGCTACACCTTC	CATSRARNYGYTF
NA	TRBD2	TRBJ2-7	TRBV27	TGTGCCAGCAGTTTATGGGGCGGGGGGGCGGTCCACGAGCAGTACTTC	CASSLWGGGAVHEQYF
once	NA	TRBJ2-3	TRBV9	TGTGCCAGCAGCGTAGAGGGGGTTGGCGTTAGCACAGATACGCAGTATTTT	CASSVEGVGVSTDTQYF
once	NA	TRBJ2-5	TRBV2	TGTGCCAGCTCGATCGGGGAGACCCAGTACTTC	CASSIGETQYF
NA	NA	TRBJ2-7	TRBV21-1	TGTGCCAGCAGCAAGGAGACAGGGAGCTCCTACGAGCAGTACTTC	CASSKETGSSYEQYF
NA	NA	TRBJ1-4	TRBV5-1	TGCGCCAGCAGCTTTACGGACATGTCTAATGAAAAACTGTTTTTT	CASSFTDMSNEKLFF
NA	NA	TRBJ2-3	TRBV7-3	TGTGCCAGCAGCTTAACCGGTTTCGGTTGGGATACGCAGTATTTT	CASSLTGFGWDTQYF
NA	NA	TRBJ1-1	TRBV10-3	TGTGCCATCAGTGGGGGGGGTCACACTGAAGCTTTCTTT	CAISGGGHTEAFF
NA	TRBD1	TRBJ2-2	TRBV5-8	TGTGCCAGCAGCTCGCTCCGGGACAGAAACACCGGGGAGCTGTTTTTT	CASSSLRDRNTGELFF
NA	NA	TRBJ2-5	TRBV19	TGTGCCAGTAGTATAGGATTTGGGCGGTCGTACCAAGAGACCCAGTACTTC	CASSIGFGRSYQETQYF
once	NA	TRBJ2-3	TRBV19	TGTGCCAGTAGTACGGCGGGGTCCCCAGATACGCAGTATTTT	CASSTAGSPDTQYF
once	NA	TRBJ1-1	TRBV30	TGTGCCTGGAGTGTAGTGGGGAACACTGAAGCTTTCTTT	CAWSVVGNTEAFF